The 10 T cell receptor beta chains given below trace back to one sample, sequenced in a study of PD-1 blockade in classical Hodgkin lymphoma. Time point reported: cycle 4 day 1 (C4D1), after six to seven weeks of nivolumab. Brentuximab vedotin exposure varied, and every patient relapsed after autologous stem cell transplantation. Profiled with immunoSEQ multiplex PCR; TCRdb holds only in-frame clones, not every one. The data show tens of thousands of clones, over 85% seen once. Sequenced material: peripheral blood mononuclear cells (PBMCs), taken before the fourth cycle of nivolumab. Every receptor here comes from a human donor with classical Hodgkin lymphoma.

The J gene is TRBJ2-5, the V gene TRBV28, with 9 bases lining up with TRBD1. CDR1 and CDR2 (germline): MDHEN, SYDVKM. The ends lost 3 bases at V and 2 bases at J; junction bases unmatched: 7. The CDR3 length is 16 residues. The CDR3 spells CASSFLGTGSQETQYF. The CDR3 DNA reads TGTGCCAGCAGTTTCCTCGGGACAGGGTCACAAGAGACCCAGTACTTC.

The chain recombines TRBV25-1 with TRBJ2-2; D gene unclear. The V gene lost 2 bases and the J gene lost 1 base, with 2 bases spanning the gap. The CDR3 has 13 residues. From germline, CDR1 is MGHDK and CDR2 SYGVNS. CDR3 nucleotide sequence: TGTGCCAGCAGTGAACTGAACACCGGGGAGCTGTTTTTT. Translating it yields CASSELNTGELFF. Supplemented by reference TRBV25-1 and TRBJ2-2, the full variable domain reads EADIYQTPRYLVIGTGKKITLECSQTMGHDKMYWYQQDPGMELHLIHYSYGVNSTEKGDLSSESTVSRIRTEHFPLTLESARPSHTSQYLCASSELNTGELFFGEGSRLTVL.

This rearrangement joins TRBV9 to TRBJ1-3; D is possibly TRBD1 (6 bases). The germline gives CDR1 SGDLS, CDR2 YYNGEE. The CDR3 extends over 16 amino acids. Trimming removed 5 bases from V and 2 bases from J, with 17 bases in between. The CDR3 sequence: CASSGAIGTTGNTIYF. In nucleotides, the CDR3 is TGTGCCAGCAGTGGAGCCATCGGGACAACTGGAAACACCATATATTTT. Complete variable domain (other parts from reference TRBV9 and TRBJ1-3): DSGVTQTPKHLITATGQRVTLRCSPRSGDLSVYWYQQSLDQGLQFLIQYYNGEERAKGNILERFSAQQFPDLHSELNLSSLELGDSALYFCASSGAIGTTGNTIYFGEGSWLTVV.

The chain employs TRBV6-6 and TRBJ1-5; D is possibly TRBD1 (5 bases). This CDR3 is built from 14 residues. Germline lookup yields CDR1 MNHNY and CDR2 SVGAGI (reference sequence). Trimming removed 2 bases from V and 7 bases from J, with 12 bases in between. The CDR3 loop reads CASSYGQGGQPQHF. The CDR3 bases are TGTGCCAGCAGTTACGGTCAGGGCGGGCAGCCCCAGCATTTT.

This rearrangement joins TRBV18 to TRBJ2-5; the match to TRBD2 covers 9 bases. This CDR3 is built from 15 residues. CDR1 and CDR2 (germline): KGHSH, LQKENI. Germline trimming cut 8 bases from V and 5 bases from J; bases unmatched to any gene: 12. Here the CDR3 reads CASTRSGRPGETQYF. The CDR3 DNA follows: TGTGCCAGCACGAGGAGCGGGAGGCCCGGGGAGACCCAGTACTTC.

This clone was found once. The rearrangement joins TRBV27 to TRBJ2-1; D is perhaps TRBD1 or TRBD2 (6 bases each). Germline V CDR1 and CDR2: MNHEY, SMNVEV (reference sequence). Deletions cut 11 bases from V and 4 bases from J, with 15 bases between. The CDR3 consists of 13 residues. The CDR3 bases are TGTGCCGTCGGAGGGGGGCCGTACAATGAGCAGTTCTTC. It codes for CAVGGGPYNEQFF.

V usage is TRBV7-9 and J usage is TRBJ2-1, with 8 bases fitting TRBD1. The CDR3 is 14 residues long. Trimming removed 3 bases from V and 7 bases from J; junction bases left unmatched: 5. Germline CDR1 is SEHNR and CDR2 is FQNEAQ (reference sequence). CDR3 region: CASSFWTGTNEQFF. The CDR3 DNA reads as TGTGCCAGCAGCTTTTGGACAGGGACGAATGAGCAGTTCTTC.

The gene calls are TRBV9 and TRBJ2-2; D tentatively fits TRBD1 or TRBD2 (7 bases each). This CDR3 comprises 16 residues. The V gene's germline CDR1 is SGDLS and CDR2 YYNGEE. Trimming pared 4 bases from V and 5 bases from J, leaving 18 bases between. The CDR3 DNA reads as TGTGCCAGCAGCCCCCAGGGGGGGGGCGGAACCGGGGAGCTGTTTTTT. It is translated as CASSPQGGGGTGELFF. Looking up the rest from reference TRBV9 and TRBJ2-2 gives the full variable domain: DSGVTQTPKHLITATGQRVTLRCSPRSGDLSVYWYQQSLDQGLQFLIQYYNGEERAKGNILERFSAQQFPDLHSELNLSSLELGDSALYFCASSPQGGGGTGELFFGEGSRLTVL.

The chain uses TRBV15 and TRBJ2-4; D unresolved. Looked up from germline, CDR1 is LNHNV and CDR2 is YYDKDF (reference sequence). The CDR3 length is 15 residues. Trimming removed 1 base from V and 7 bases from J, with 14 bases in between. In nucleotides, the CDR3 is TGTGCCACCAGCAGAGGTAGCATGACCGGGAACATTCAGTACTTC. Its protein is CATSRGSMTGNIQYF.

The chain has TRBV19 and TRBJ2-2; perhaps TRBD2 as D (7 bases). The CDR3 covers 14 residues. Trimming pared 9 bases from V and 5 bases from J, leaving 16 bases between. Per the germline V gene, CDR1 is LNHDA and CDR2 is SQIVND (reference sequence). For the CDR3, the DNA is TGTGCCAGCCTCCGGAGGGGGGGTACCGGGGAGCTGTTTTTT. Protein product: CASLRRGGTGELFF.